The present entry profiles one T cell receptor (beta chain) with its context. Its antigen is as yet unknown. The source of the sample is a study of PD-1 blockade in classical Hodgkin lymphoma. Every patient was affected by relapse after autologous stem cell transplantation, while exposure to brentuximab vedotin was not uniform. TCRdb's copy holds only in-frame clones and misses some; the assay was immunoSEQ multiplex PCR. The data hold 70,000 to 85,000 clones, with just over 90% observed a single time. Study-wide findings and caveats: Lower baseline TCR diversity was reported for newly diagnosed patients than for healthy donors.

CDR3 length: 12 residues. The V gene's germline CDR1 is MNHEY and CDR2 SMNVEV (reference sequence). Trimming cost V 5 bases and J 2 bases, with 4 bases left between them. The rearrangement links TRBV27 to TRBJ2-1; D unclear. The input for sequencing was peripheral blood mononuclear cells (PBMCs), taken at baseline. The clonotype was recovered from a human donor with classical Hodgkin lymphoma. The CDR3 protein is CASSGAYNEQFF. In nucleotides, the CDR3 is TGTGCCAGCAGTGGAGCCTACAATGAGCAGTTCTTC.